The 3 T cell receptor beta chains reported below all come from one sample, sequenced in a study of shared clonotypes between healthy human individuals. Using immunoSEQ multiplex PCR, the repertoire was profiled, and TCRdb retains in-frame clones only, with some absent. The sample has around 450,000 clones, roughly 80% seen once. Sequencing was carried out using PBMCs. Every receptor here comes from a woman aged 40 to 55 in good health. Some clones in this sample may be carry-over from other donors' samples.

The CDR3 here is CASSKGIRDRHPGANVLTF. The CDR3 nucleotides are TGTGCCAGCAGCAAAGGGATCCGGGACAGACATCCTGGGGCCAACGTCCTGACTTTC. This chain connects TRBV21-1 to TRBJ2-6; the table's D call TRBD1 went unverified against the DNA. TRBV21-1 is assigned pseudogene status. The CDR3 spans 19 residues.

CDR3 region: CASSLSGVNTGELFF. The CDR3 DNA follows: TGCGCCAGCAGCTTAAGCGGGGTGAACACCGGGGAGCTGTTTTTT. The chain has TRBV5-1 and TRBJ2-2, with 7 bases aligning to TRBD2. The V and J ends lost 2 bases and 1 base, in that order; junction bases with no gene match: 2. Germline V gene lookup returns CDR1 SGHRS and CDR2 YFSETQ. This CDR3 spans 15 amino acids.

The J gene is TRBJ1-1, the V gene TRBV5-1; D might be TRBD1 (5 bases). This CDR3 is 15 amino acids long. Germline V gives CDR1 SGHRS, CDR2 YFSETQ. Trimming took off 0 bases at V and 8 bases at J, with 17 bases between the two ends. The CDR3 is CASSLGDSNLDEAFF. The CDR3 region has the DNA TGCGCCAGCAGCTTGGGAGACAGCAACCTGGACGAAGCTTTCTTT.